A single sample is the source of the 28 T cell receptor beta chains below, sequenced in a study of blood T cell repertoires in COVID-19 (dated by TCRdb to 2018 to 2020). The library was generated by the immunoSEQ multiplex PCR assay. This is the immuneACCESS table as TCRdb keeps it, with only in-frame sequences that have V and J called. A part of the clones is gone; compared with another copy, unresolved V genes explain less than half, and the rest is unexplained. The sample profile shows around 150,000 clones; about 85% of them were found once. 3% to 3.5% of the sample is taken by the ten largest. Material for sequencing was peripheral blood. The receptors here all came from a human donor with acute or convalescent COVID-19. The donor label of this sample is uncertain.

The chain uses TRBV18 and TRBJ2-3, with TRBD2 matching 14 bases. The length of the CDR3 is 17 residues. Germline CDR1 KGHSH, CDR2 LQKENI. The junction had 7 bases not matched to a gene; V was cut back by 3 bases and J by 5 bases. This CDR3 is CASSPLPGLAGEDTQYF. CDR3 in DNA: TGTGCCAGCTCACCCCTTCCGGGACTAGCGGGGGAAGATACGCAGTATTTT.

CDR3 protein: CASSHRLAGGRKTQYF. In DNA form, the CDR3 reads TGTGCCAGCAGCCACCGACTAGCGGGGGGCCGAAAGACCCAGTACTTC. The chain is built from TRBV3-1 (or the pseudogene TRBV3-2) and TRBJ2-5; 13 nucleotides line up with TRBD2. This CDR3 spans 16 amino acids. V lost 3 bases to trimming and J lost 6 bases; unmatched junction nucleotides: 7. The germline V gene encodes CDR1 LGHDT and CDR2 YNNKEL (reference sequence).

This chain connects TRBV19 to TRBJ1-1, with D tentatively TRBD1 (6 bases). Per the germline V gene, CDR1 is LNHDA and CDR2 is SQIVND (reference sequence). The CDR3 has 13 amino acids. V gave up 7 bases and J gave up 8 bases, with 17 bases separating them. In DNA form, the CDR3 reads TGTGCCAGTATTAAAACAGGGATTGCCGAAGCTTTCTTT. It is translated as CASIKTGIAEAFF.

This chain joins TRBV5-1 and TRBJ2-2, with D possibly TRBD2 on 5 matching bases. Per the germline V gene, CDR1 is SGHRS and CDR2 is YFSETQ. The CDR3 contains 14 residues. The germline V and J ends were trimmed by 4 bases and 1 base, with 8 bases remaining between them. CDR3 sequence: CASSLGLNTGELFF. Written as DNA, the CDR3 is TGCGCCAGCAGCCTCGGACTGAACACCGGGGAGCTGTTTTTT. The whole variable domain, remainder taken from reference TRBV5-1 and TRBJ2-2, is KAGVTQTPRYLIKTRGQQVTLSCSPISGHRSVSWYQQTPGQGLQFLFEYFSETQRNKGNFPGRFSGRQFSNSRSEMNVSTLELGDSALYLCASSLGLNTGELFFGEGSRLTVL.

The genes are TRBV7-2 and TRBJ1-5, with TRBD1 matching over 8 bases. Looked up from germline, CDR1 is SGHTA and CDR2 is FQGNSA. Trimming at V came to 1 base and at J to 4 bases, leaving 6 bases not matched to a gene. The length of the CDR3 is 16 residues. The CDR3 protein is CASSLERTGRNQPQHF. The CDR3 DNA reads as TGTGCCAGCAGCTTAGAAAGGACAGGGCGAAATCAGCCCCAGCATTTT.

This sequence joins TRBV27 and TRBJ1-2; 7 bases line up with TRBD1. V lost 5 bases, J lost 4 bases, and 7 bases stayed unmatched. CDR1 MNHEY and CDR2 SMNVEV come from the germline V gene (reference sequence). The CDR3 length is 14 residues. CDR3 sequence reads: CASSGRQGIYGYTF. CDR3 nucleotide sequence: TGTGCCAGCAGTGGAAGACAGGGCATCTATGGCTACACCTTC.

The chain uses TRBV24-1 and TRBJ2-2, with 13 nucleotides matching TRBD2. Looked up from germline, CDR1 is KGHDR and CDR2 is SFDVKD. The V gene end was trimmed by 4 bases and the J gene end by 5 bases; junction bases not matched to a gene: 6. The CDR3 sequence is 17 residues long. The CDR3 sequence is CATSERTSGGWTGELFF. The CDR3 DNA sequence: TGTGCCACCAGTGAACGGACTAGCGGGGGTTGGACCGGGGAGCTGTTTTTT.

The chain couples TRBV2 to TRBJ2-1; TRBD2 is a possible D gene (6 bases). The germline gives CDR1 SNHLY, CDR2 FYNNEI. The CDR3 totals 14 residues. The V end was cut by 3 bases, the J end by 8 bases, with 14 bases between. The CDR3, as DNA: TGTGCCAGCAGTGAGGAGGGGATTTACGATGAGCAGTTCTTC. This encodes CASSEEGIYDEQFF.

This chain joins TRBV18 and TRBJ1-5, with 7 nucleotides matching TRBD1. The CDR3 is made up of 14 amino acids. J was trimmed by 7 bases and V by 1 base; bases with no gene match: 4. Germline CDR1 reads KGHSH; CDR2 reads LQKENI. The CDR3 DNA follows: TGTGCCAGCTCACCACAGGGGGCACAGCAGCCCCAGCATTTT. This codes for CASSPQGAQQPQHF.

The sample holds a few counts of this clone. Other DNA sequences from this sample encode an identical CDR3 as well. This chain links TRBV3-1 (or the pseudogene TRBV3-2) with TRBJ2-2; 11 bases are shared with TRBD2. V was pared by 0 bases and J by 7 bases, with 10 bases of the junction left unmatched. In germline, CDR1 is LGHDT, CDR2 YNNKEL (reference sequence). CDR3 length equals 18 residues. In DNA, the CDR3 is TGTGCCAGCAGCCAAGATCTTCGGCTAGCGGGGGGCGGCGGGGAGCTGTTTTTT. This codes for CASSQDLRLAGGGGELFF.

The chain joins TRBV28 to TRBJ2-1; a possible D gene is TRBD2 (5 bases). V lost 5 bases and J 15 bases, leaving 20 bases between the germline ends. Germline values: CDR1 MDHEN, CDR2 SYDVKM. The CDR3 covers 13 residues. The CDR3 loop is CASSHPGLQRRFF. The CDR3 bases are TGTGCCAGCAGTCACCCCGGACTTCAACGGAGGTTCTTC.

The chain combines TRBV9 with TRBJ2-2; TRBD2 matches 7 bases. V dropped 4 bases and J dropped 2; count of bases not matched to a gene: 11. This CDR3 is 17 amino acids long. Germline assignment: CDR1 SGDLS and CDR2 YYNGEE. The CDR3 sequence: CASSLLPGGINTGELFF. The CDR3 DNA follows: TGTGCCAGCAGCTTACTACCGGGGGGAATAAACACCGGGGAGCTGTTTTTT.

The chain uses TRBV9 and TRBJ1-1, with D uncertain. CDR3 size: 13 residues. Trimming pared 4 bases from V and 2 bases from J, leaving 9 bases between. The germline V gene encodes CDR1 SGDLS and CDR2 YYNGEE. DNA for the CDR3: TGTGCCAGCAGCATGACACCCAACACTGAAGCTTTCTTT. This codes for CASSMTPNTEAFF.

CDR3 in amino acids: CASSHRGDQPQHF. CDR3 bases: TGTGCCAGCAGTCACAGGGGCGATCAGCCCCAGCATTTT. The V and J genes are TRBV7-9 and TRBJ1-5; 7 bases map to TRBD1. CDR1 is SEHNR, CDR2 FQNEAQ, per germline (reference sequence). J gave up 5 bases and V 6 bases, and 4 bases lay outside the gene matches. This CDR3 contains 13 residues.

V gene TRBV4-1 combines with J gene TRBJ2-7; maybe TRBD2 (5 bases). The V end was cut by 3 bases, the J end by 2 bases, with 20 bases between. Germline assignment: CDR1 MGHRA and CDR2 YSYEKL. There are 17 residues in the CDR3. The CDR3 DNA reads TGCGCCAGCAGCCAGGGCGAGGGCAGCATAAAAACCTACGAGCAGTACTTC. It is translated as CASSQGEGSIKTYEQYF.

The chain carries TRBV5-1 and TRBJ2-2, with a tentative D call TRBD2 (7 bases). CDR1 and CDR2 (germline): SGHRS, YFSETQ. V was shortened by 6 bases and J by 0 bases, with 12 bases between the two germline ends. This CDR3 is built from 15 residues. DNA of the CDR3: TGCGCCAGCAACCGGGGGGCTACGAACACCGGGGAGCTGTTTTTT. This codes for CASNRGATNTGELFF.

This clone was counted between two and nine times. The genes are TRBV25-1 and TRBJ2-2; no reliable D call. With 5 bases removed from V and 6 bases from J, the gap between germline ends came to 13 bases. Germline assignment: CDR1 MGHDK and CDR2 SYGVNS. This CDR3 region has 14 residues. The CDR3 loop reads CASSKSQLSGELFF. The DNA of the CDR3 is TGTGCCAGCAGTAAATCCCAGTTGTCCGGGGAGCTGTTTTTT.

J is TRBJ1-2 and V is TRBV5-4, with D possibly being TRBD1 (6 bases). CDR1 is SGHNT, CDR2 YYREEE, per germline (reference sequence). V was cut by 4 bases and J by 4 bases, with 14 bases left in between. The CDR3 is made up of 14 amino acids. CDR3 protein: CASSHWTVPYGYTF. DNA for the CDR3: TGTGCCAGCAGCCACTGGACAGTCCCCTATGGCTACACCTTC. Based on the CDR3 plus reference TRBV5-4 and TRBJ1-2, the full variable domain is ETGVTQSPTHLIKTRGQQVTLRCSSQSGHNTVSWYQQALGQGPQFIFQYYREEENGRGNFPPRFSGLQFPNYSSELNVNALELDDSALYLCASSHWTVPYGYTFGSGTRLTVV.

This chain connects TRBV28 to TRBJ2-2, with TRBD1 as a possible D gene (6 bases). V lost 6 bases and J 1 base, leaving 18 bases between the germline ends. From germline, CDR1 is MDHEN and CDR2 SYDVKM. The CDR3 is 17 amino acids. CDR3 nucleotide sequence: TGTGCCAGCAGGGAAGCACAGGGAGCAGGGAACACCGGGGAGCTGTTTTTT. Its translation is CASREAQGAGNTGELFF.

The chain carries TRBV2 and TRBJ1-1, with 7 positions matching TRBD1. The CDR3 extends over 17 amino acids. J lost 6 bases, V lost 2 bases, and 15 bases had no gene match. Germline-derived CDR1 and CDR2 are SNHLY and FYNNEI. This chain's CDR3 is CASSETSTGSFAAEAFF. The DNA of the CDR3 is TGTGCCAGCAGTGAAACCTCGACAGGGTCATTTGCCGCTGAAGCTTTCTTT.

V and J are TRBV11-2 and TRBJ1-1; TRBD1 aligns across 8 bases. The CDR3 extends over 15 amino acids. V was clipped by 2 bases and J by 5 bases; unmatched bases: 7. The V gene's germline CDR1 is SGHAT and CDR2 FQNNGV. CDR3 bases: TGTGCCAGCAGCTTACGGGGACAGGTTGATACTGAAGCTTTCTTT. Its translation is CASSLRGQVDTEAFF.

The chain links TRBV6-5 to TRBJ2-6; TRBD1 matches 9 bases. CDR3 length equals 16 residues. Germline CDR1 is MNHEY and CDR2 is SVGAGI. The ends lost 2 bases at V and 4 bases at J; junction bases unmatched: 3. The CDR3 reads CASSYRGQGGANVLTF. The CDR3 coding sequence is TGTGCCAGCAGTTACCGGGGACAGGGAGGGGCCAACGTCCTGACTTTC.

The rearrangement joins TRBV12-3 or TRBV12-4 to TRBJ1-1; tentative D call: TRBD1 (6 bases). Trimming left V 6 bases short and J 6 bases short, with 14 bases between. The CDR3 spans 13 residues. The CDR3 DNA reads TGTGCCAGCAGGGTCATGCCAGGGGCTGAAGCTTTCTTT. Protein: CASRVMPGAEAFF.

The CDR3 is CASSLALAGGQFF. Written as DNA, the CDR3 is TGTGCCAGCAGCTTGGCCCTAGCGGGGGGACAGTTCTTC. V usage is TRBV5-4 and J usage is TRBJ2-1, with TRBD2 matching 11 bases. Germline assignment: CDR1 SGHNT and CDR2 YYREEE (reference sequence). Trimming removed 0 bases from V and 13 bases from J; junction bases left unmatched: 3. This CDR3 contains 13 residues.

The chain recombines TRBV6-5 with TRBJ1-1, with no clear D. V lost 8 bases, J lost 7 bases, and 17 bases lay in between. Germline V gene data show CDR1 as MNHEY and CDR2 as SVGAGI. This CDR3 has 13 amino acids. The CDR3 protein is CASRLRSPGEAFF. For the CDR3, the DNA is TGTGCCAGCCGGTTGCGAAGCCCGGGTGAAGCTTTCTTT.

This clone occurred once. This sequence joins TRBV5-8 and TRBJ1-5; possible D gene TRBD1, 5 bases. Germline values: CDR1 SGHTS, CDR2 YDEGEE. The CDR3 loop spans 18 amino acids. V was pared by 4 bases and J by 1 base, with 21 bases between. The CDR3 nucleotides are TGTGCCAGCAGCCATTCCGGCCGGGGGATGTGGAGCAATCAGCCCCAGCATTTT. It yields the protein CASSHSGRGMWSNQPQHF. Full variable domain (rest looked up from reference TRBV5-8 and TRBJ1-5): EAGVTQSPTHLIKTRGQQATLRCSPISGHTSVYWYQQALGLGLQFLLWYDEGEERNRGNFPPRFSGRQFPNYSSELNVNALELEDSALYLCASSHSGRGMWSNQPQHFGDGTRLSIL.

This chain connects TRBV5-4 to TRBJ2-5, with TRBD2 identical over 13 bases. This CDR3 comprises 17 residues. Trimming removed 0 bases from V and 2 bases from J; junction bases left unmatched: 4. Per germline, CDR1 SGHNT and CDR2 YYREEE (reference sequence). Written as DNA, the CDR3 is TGTGCCAGCAGCTTGGGGACTAGCGGGGGACTTCAAGAGACCCAGTACTTC. It encodes CASSLGTSGGLQETQYF.

The chain uses TRBV6-1 and TRBJ1-6, with 7 positions matching TRBD1. Germline assignment: CDR1 MNHNS and CDR2 SASEGT. The ends lost 7 bases at V and 13 bases at J; junction bases unmatched: 10. The CDR3 consists of 13 residues. The CDR3 DNA reads as TGTGCCAGCAAGGGACAGCCCTCCGCGCCCCTCCACTTT. This sequence encodes CASKGQPSAPLHF.